This TCR beta chain was profiled in a study of shared clonotypes between healthy human individuals. Study-level information: The donor pool was made up of two women and a few men aged 18 to 49.

Researchers sequenced unsorted PBMC DNA using ten immunoSEQ deep assay plates. Sequencing was performed with immunoSEQ multiplex PCR; in TCRdb, only in-frame clones are kept and a portion is missing. The table records about 460,000 clones, around 77% of them present only once. Points on this clone: The target antigen is unknown.

Looked up from germline, CDR1 is SGDLS and CDR2 is YYNGEE. The CDR3 is made up of 13 amino acids. V was shortened by 4 bases and J by 2 bases, with 10 bases between the two germline ends. Study-level findings and limits: Clonotype sharing among donors likely depends on sequencing depth.

The sequenced sample consisted of PBMCs. The sequence came from a woman aged 40-49 years in good health. Some clones in this sample may be carry-over from other donors' samples. This chain uses TRBV9 with TRBJ2-7, with D unresolved. The CDR3 protein is CASSPGPAYEQYF. The CDR3 DNA follows: TGTGCCAGCAGCCCCGGACCCGCCTACGAGCAGTACTTC. The full variable domain, with the rest looked up from reference TRBV9 and TRBJ2-7, is DSGVTQTPKHLITATGQRVTLRCSPRSGDLSVYWYQQSLDQGLQFLIQYYNGEERAKGNILERFSAQQFPDLHSELNLSSLELGDSALYFCASSPGPAYEQYFGPGTRLTVT.